The next 5 T cell receptor beta chains were all read from a single sample in a study of human T cells and chemical hapten exposure. One entry per CDR3 protein, called by TCRdb with MiXCR from the RACE reads. The sample has about 89,000 distinct CDR3 sequences, 9.5% to 14% seen once. Time point here: pre-sensitization, week 0. Treatment meaning: therapeutic diphenylcyclopropenone sensitization with weekly scalp DPC. The sequencing used whole blood, collected in connection with sensitization to the hapten diphenylcyclopropenone (DPC). The receptors shown here come from a woman in her sixties with alopecia areata. Some clones in this sample may be carry-over from other donors' samples.

In this sample, this clonotype turned up a few times. The chain has TRBV3-1 and TRBJ2-3, with D uncertain. The V end lost 2 bases, the J end lost 2 bases, and 5 bases lay between the germline ends. The CDR3 runs 13 residues. The V gene's germline CDR1 is LGHDT and CDR2 YNNKEL (reference sequence). This CDR3 reads CASSQFHTDTQYF. CDR3 DNA: TGTGCCAGCAGCCAATTCCACACAGATACGCAGTATTTT.

This clonotype was counted a few times. In DNA form, the CDR3 reads TGTGCCAGCAGCAGGGAGAGCCGGAGCACAGATACGCAGTATTTT. It specifies CASSRESRSTDTQYF. J is TRBJ2-3 and V is TRBV7-2, with D perhaps TRBD2 (5 bases). Per the germline V gene, CDR1 is SGHTA and CDR2 is FQGNSA. The CDR3 sequence is 15 residues long. V was pared by 5 bases and J by 0 bases, with 12 bases between.

This clonotype was observed a handful of times. This chain links TRBV18 with TRBJ1-5; the D gene is possibly TRBD1 (5 bases). The V end lost 3 bases, the J end lost 3 bases, and 12 bases lay between the germline ends. The CDR3 has 15 amino acids. CDR1 and CDR2 (germline): KGHSH, LQKENI. CDR3 residues: CASSPFEGNNQPQHF. For the CDR3, the DNA is TGTGCCAGCTCACCGTTCGAGGGGAACAATCAGCCCCAGCATTTT.

The chain has TRBV6-5 and TRBJ2-2; a possible D gene is TRBD1 (6 bases). V was cut by 6 bases and J by 1 base, with 15 bases left in between. The CDR3 sequence is 16 residues long. CDR1 is MNHEY and CDR2 is SVGAGI in the germline V gene. CDR3 bases: TGTGCCAGCAGAGGTCCCGGGACAATGAACACCGGGGAGCTGTTTTTT. Its translation is CASRGPGTMNTGELFF.

The sample holds many counts of this clonotype. J is TRBJ1-6 and V is TRBV19; no clear D. The length of the CDR3 is 14 residues. The V gene lost 6 bases and the J gene lost 8 bases, with 14 bases spanning the gap. Germline V gene data show CDR1 as LNHDA and CDR2 as SQIVND (reference sequence). The CDR3 reads CASSLRREDSPLHF. Here the CDR3 DNA reads TGTGCCAGTAGCCTCAGGAGGGAGGATTCACCCCTCCACTTT. The variable domain in full, with the rest retrieved from reference TRBV19 and TRBJ1-6, is DGGITQSPKYLFRKEGQNVTLSCEQNLNHDAMYWYRQDPGQGLRLIYYSQIVNDFQKGDIAEGYSVSREKKESFPLTVTSAQKNPTAFYLCASSLRREDSPLHFGNGTRLTVT.